These 21 T cell receptor beta chains came from one sample sequenced in a study of T cells after yellow fever vaccination. TCRdb processed the 5' RACE reads anew with MiXCR; each CDR3 protein has one entry. This sample yields 350,000 to 450,000 distinct CDR3 sequences, of which about 17% are seen a single time; over 15% belongs to the top ten. The source material was PBMCs, sampled before the yellow fever booster vaccination. The origin of the receptors is a man younger than 35 who received the YFV17D yellow fever vaccine.

This clonotype was recorded once. This chain connects TRBV15 to TRBJ2-7; D is unclear. V lost 0 bases, J lost 2 bases, and 11 bases lay in between. There are 15 residues in the CDR3. Germline assignment: CDR1 LNHNV and CDR2 YYDKDF (reference sequence). CDR3 amino acids: CATSREATVTYEQYF. The DNA of the CDR3 is TGTGCCACCAGCAGAGAGGCTACAGTCACCTACGAGCAGTACTTC.

This chain joins TRBV6-5 and TRBJ1-5, with TRBD1 matching over 10 bases. CDR1 and CDR2 (germline): MNHEY, SVGAGI. The CDR3 extends over 15 amino acids. Trimming removed 6 bases from V and 6 bases from J; junction bases left unmatched: 8. CDR3 nucleotide sequence: TGTGCCAGCAGCCGGGACAGGGGTGGGGGTCAGCCCCAGCATTTT. It yields the protein CASSRDRGGGQPQHF.

This clonotype has a handful of counts. The chain links TRBV4-2 to TRBJ2-1; D gene uncertain. There are 16 residues in the CDR3. The germline gives CDR1 LGHNA, CDR2 YNFKEQ. Trimming pared 1 base from V and 2 bases from J, leaving 12 bases between. CDR3 protein: CASSQVKQPTYNEQFF. DNA for the CDR3: TGTGCCAGCAGCCAAGTAAAACAGCCGACCTACAATGAGCAGTTCTTC.

This clonotype was detected only a few times. The chain combines TRBV7-3 with TRBJ2-2; 10 positions agree with TRBD1. Trimming cost V 5 bases and J 5 bases; bases outside gene matches: 5. The CDR3 has 15 residues. Germline loops: CDR1 SGHTA, CDR2 FQGTGA. The CDR3 region has the DNA TGTGCCAGCAGCACGACGGGACAGGGGACCGGGGAGCTGTTTTTT. It encodes CASSTTGQGTGELFF. Combining the CDR3 with reference TRBV7-3 and TRBJ2-2 gives the whole variable domain GAGVSQTPSNKVTEKGKYVELRCDPISGHTALYWYRQSLGQGPEFLIYFQGTGAADDSGLPNDRFFAVRPEGSVSTLKIQRTERGDSAVYLCASSTTGQGTGELFFGEGSRLTVL.

The V and J genes are TRBV10-3 and TRBJ2-7; either TRBD1 or TRBD2 may supply D (5 bases each). The CDR3 loop spans 12 amino acids. The V gene's germline CDR1 is ENHRY and CDR2 SYGVKD. The V gene lost 11 bases and the J gene lost 6 bases, with 17 bases spanning the gap. The CDR3 nucleotides are TGTGCCGCCGGGACCCTATCTTCCGAGCAGTACTTC. Amino acid sequence: CAAGTLSSEQYF.

The rearrangement uses TRBV6-2 or TRBV6-3 and TRBJ1-1; no clear D. Germline assignment: CDR1 MNHEY and CDR2 SVGEGT. Trimming left V 2 bases short and J 1 base short, with 2 bases between. The CDR3 has 12 amino acids. In DNA, the CDR3 is TGTGCCAGCAGTTACCAGAACACTGAAGCTTTCTTT. Translated, it gives CASSYQNTEAFF.

This clonotype was recorded at least ten times. Written as DNA, the CDR3 is TGTGCCAGCAGTATCGGGGCAACGGGGGATACGCAGTATTTT. It codes for CASSIGATGDTQYF. V is TRBV28 and J is TRBJ2-3; either TRBD1 or TRBD2 may fit D (5 bases each). The V gene's germline CDR1 is MDHEN and CDR2 SYDVKM. With 5 bases removed from V and 6 bases from J, the gap between germline ends came to 15 bases. This CDR3 spans 14 amino acids.

The chain recombines TRBV10-3 with TRBJ1-4; 10 bases map to TRBD1. This CDR3 comprises 14 residues. The V and J ends lost 6 bases and 8 bases, in that order; junction bases with no gene match: 6. Germline lookup yields CDR1 ENHRY and CDR2 SYGVKD. CDR3 sequence reads: CAIRGTGVEEKLFF. Written as DNA, the CDR3 is TGTGCCATCAGGGGGACAGGGGTTGAGGAAAAACTGTTTTTT.

This clonotype was recorded a few times. This chain joins TRBV20-1 and TRBJ2-4; tentatively, D is TRBD2 (6 bases). Germline lookup yields CDR1 DFQATT and CDR2 SNEGSKA (reference sequence). The CDR3 has 14 residues. The V end was cut by 0 bases, the J end by 8 bases, with 14 bases between. In nucleotides, the CDR3 is TGCAGTGCTAGAGATTCAAGCTGGGGGGACATTCAGTACTTC. Protein: CSARDSSWGDIQYF.

This clonotype was counted a few times. The genes are TRBV6-2 or TRBV6-3 and TRBJ2-1, with D possibly TRBD1 on 6 matching bases. This CDR3 has 15 residues. The ends were cut back, 2 bases at V and 4 bases at J, with 12 bases in the middle. CDR1 is MNHEY, CDR2 SVGEGT, per germline. CDR3 bases: TGTGCCAGCAGTTACCGCGGACAGACATACAATGAGCAGTTCTTC. Translated: CASSYRGQTYNEQFF.

This clonotype was observed a handful of times. This chain joins TRBV9 and TRBJ2-7, with D perhaps matching TRBD1 (5 bases). The germline gives CDR1 SGDLS, CDR2 YYNGEE. V was trimmed by 0 bases and J by 2 bases, leaving 9 bases between them. The CDR3 is 14 residues long. CDR3 amino acids: CASSVDSRAYEQYF. The CDR3 nucleotides read TGTGCCAGCAGCGTAGATAGCAGGGCCTACGAGCAGTACTTC.

There are many counts of this clonotype. The V gene is TRBV5-1, the J gene TRBJ2-1, with D hard to call. The germline V and J ends were trimmed by 0 bases and 5 bases, with 9 bases remaining between them. CDR3 length: 14 amino acids. The germline CDR1 and CDR2 sequences are SGHRS and YFSETQ. The CDR3 is CASSLGAQDNEQFF. The CDR3 nucleotides are TGCGCCAGCAGCTTGGGGGCCCAAGACAATGAGCAGTTCTTC.

The chain joins TRBV5-1 to TRBJ2-3; D is possibly TRBD1 (5 bases). The CDR3 covers 16 residues. From germline, CDR1 is SGHRS and CDR2 YFSETQ. V lost 3 bases and J 6 bases, leaving 20 bases between the germline ends. The CDR3 sequence is CASSSGQGVAGDTQYF. The CDR3 DNA reads TGCGCCAGCAGCTCCGGCCAGGGTGTAGCCGGGGATACGCAGTATTTT.

This chain uses TRBV5-1 with TRBJ2-7, with TRBD1 identical over 7 bases. Trimming at V came to 4 bases and at J to 7 bases, leaving 11 bases not matched to a gene. The CDR3 is 14 residues long. Per the germline V gene, CDR1 is SGHRS and CDR2 is YFSETQ. The CDR3 sequence: CASSPPDRDGEQYF. The CDR3 DNA is TGCGCCAGCAGCCCCCCTGACAGGGACGGAGAGCAGTACTTC.

This clonotype has a handful of counts. The gene calls are TRBV24-1 and TRBJ2-3; TRBD1 agrees at 9 bases. Germline CDR1 KGHDR, CDR2 SFDVKD. After removal of 4 bases from V and 1 base from J, the junction contained 8 bases not matched to a gene. The CDR3 has 17 amino acids. CDR3 in DNA: TGTGCCACCAGTGAGCCGGACAGGGGTTGGGGCACAGATACGCAGTATTTT. It yields the protein CATSEPDRGWGTDTQYF.

The rearrangement links TRBV7-8 to TRBJ2-3; D might be TRBD2 (6 bases). V was pared by 8 bases and J by 1 base, with 19 bases between. Looked up from germline, CDR1 is SGHVS and CDR2 is FQNEAQ. The CDR3 extends over 16 amino acids. The CDR3 nucleotides read TGTGCCAGCGCACGGGGGAGGATACCGGGCACAGATACGCAGTATTTT. Its protein product is CASARGRIPGTDTQYF.

This clonotype has only a few counts. The gene calls are TRBV12-3 or TRBV12-4 and TRBJ2-7, with 7 bases aligning to TRBD1. This CDR3 is built from 13 residues. Germline trimming cut 5 bases from V and 4 bases from J; bases unmatched to any gene: 5. The CDR3 nucleotides are TGTGCCAGCAGTCCCGGGGACAGATACGAGCAGTACGTC. This gives the protein CASSPGDRYEQYV.

This clonotype was seen only a few times. In nucleotides, the CDR3 is TGTGCCAGCAGTGAAGTACGGGGAGATCCCCAGCATTTT. Its translation is CASSEVRGDPQHF. This chain joins TRBV6-1 and TRBJ1-5; unclear D gene. The CDR3 runs to 13 residues. Trimming cost V 1 base and J 10 bases, with 11 bases left between them. Germline V lookup: CDR1 MNHNS, CDR2 SASEGT.

The table lists this clonotype with a few counts. The CDR3 DNA reads as TGTGCCACCAGTGATGCTAGCCCTAGCACAGATACGCAGTATTTT. It codes for CATSDASPSTDTQYF. The J gene is TRBJ2-3, the V gene TRBV24-1; possible D gene TRBD2, 5 bases. Germline V CDR1 and CDR2: KGHDR, SFDVKD. V lost 3 bases and J 0 bases, leaving 9 bases between the germline ends. CDR3 length: 15 residues.

The V call is TRBV6-2 or TRBV6-3, the J call TRBJ1-1; maybe TRBD1 (6 bases). Germline assignment: CDR1 MNHEY and CDR2 SVGEGT. Trimming pared 0 bases from V and 8 bases from J, leaving 25 bases between. The CDR3 loop spans 18 amino acids. Here the CDR3 reads CASSYSSTSTGTPIEAFF. In DNA form, the CDR3 reads TGTGCCAGCAGTTACTCGTCAACCTCTACCGGGACACCAATAGAAGCTTTCTTT.

V is TRBV6-2 or TRBV6-3 and J is TRBJ2-1; D is undetermined. The V end was cut by 4 bases, the J end by 6 bases, with 7 bases between. Germline CDR1 is MNHEY and CDR2 is SVGEGT. The CDR3 runs 12 residues. In nucleotides, the CDR3 is TGTGCCAGCAGTTTGAGAGTCAATGAGCAGTTCTTC. Translating gives CASSLRVNEQFF.